Each of the 2 T cell receptor beta chains below was sequenced from the same sample in a study of response to subunit inactivated influenza vaccine. TCRdb re-called the RT-PCR reads through MiXCR, storing one row per CDR3 protein. The profile covers 400,000 to 650,000 distinct CDR3 sequences, with 6% to 9% appearing a single time and less than 15% taken by the ten largest. This specimen consisted of PBMCs from blood, obtained about 24 months after vaccination. These receptors all come from a man aged 50 to 69 who received an inactivated influenza vaccine.

This clonotype was recorded at least ten times. The chain has TRBV3-1 and TRBJ1-5; D call uncertain. Between the trimmed V and J ends, which lost 0 bases and 4 bases, there was a span of 7 bases. Germline-derived CDR1 and CDR2 are LGHDT and YNNKEL (reference sequence). The CDR3 has 14 amino acids. The chain's CDR3 is CASSQEGRNQPQHF. DNA of the CDR3: TGTGCCAGCAGCCAAGAAGGACGGAATCAGCCCCAGCATTTT.

This clonotype occurred many times. The chain is built from TRBV9 and TRBJ2-1; possibly TRBD1 for D (6 bases). The length of the CDR3 is 14 residues. V gave up 4 bases and J gave up 5 bases, with 13 bases separating them. Per the germline V gene, CDR1 is SGDLS and CDR2 is YYNGEE. The DNA of the CDR3 is TGTGCCAGCAGCTGGGGTACAGGGAACAATGAGCAGTTCTTC. As protein: CASSWGTGNNEQFF.